The TCR beta chain described here comes from a study of T cells in Graves' hyperthyroidism and ophthalmopathy. General observations from the study: Most thyroid clonotypes expanded above 0.001 appeared in blood too.

With respect to this clonotype: Antigen unknown.

Germline V CDR1 and CDR2: MNHNS, SASEGT. Trimming cost V 8 bases and J 1 base; bases outside gene matches: 7. The CDR3 length is 15 residues. Clinical symptoms, serum thyroxine and TRAb, thyroid ultrasound and orbital computed tomography were used for the diagnoses. The investigators amplified TCR beta CDR3 regions from RNA transcripts. In the first-round RT-PCR of the TCR CDR3, the HTBI primer set was used. TCRdb ran MiXCR on the multiplex PCR reads and lists one entry per CDR3 protein. Here the sample spans 300,000 to 500,000 distinct CDR3 sequences, around 15% being singletons. The source material was blood. The V call is TRBV6-1, the J call TRBJ2-5; 10 positions agree with TRBD2. This TCR came from a man aged 45-60 years with Graves' ophthalmopathy. The CDR3: CASVVIAGGQETQYF. The CDR3 nucleotides read TGTGCCAGCGTCGTAATAGCGGGAGGCCAAGAGACCCAGTACTTC.